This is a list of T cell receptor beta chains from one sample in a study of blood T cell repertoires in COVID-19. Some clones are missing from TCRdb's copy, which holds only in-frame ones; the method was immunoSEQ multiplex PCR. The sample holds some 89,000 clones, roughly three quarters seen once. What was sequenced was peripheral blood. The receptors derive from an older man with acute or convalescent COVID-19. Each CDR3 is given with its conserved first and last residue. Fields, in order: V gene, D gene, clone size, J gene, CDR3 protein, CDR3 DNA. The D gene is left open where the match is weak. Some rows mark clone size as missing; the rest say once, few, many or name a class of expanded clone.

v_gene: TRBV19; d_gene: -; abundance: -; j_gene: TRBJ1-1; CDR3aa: CASSEQGRSRAFF; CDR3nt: TGTGCCAGTAGTGAACAGGGAAGGAGTCGCGCTTTCTTT
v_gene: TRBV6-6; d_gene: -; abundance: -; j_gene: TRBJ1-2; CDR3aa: CASSISGEYGYTF; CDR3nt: TGTGCCAGCAGTATCTCAGGGGAGTATGGCTACACCTTC
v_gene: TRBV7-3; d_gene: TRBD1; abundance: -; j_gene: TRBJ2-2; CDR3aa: CASSPDRGNTGELFF; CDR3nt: TGTGCCAGCAGCCCGGACAGGGGAAACACCGGGGAGCTGTTTTTT
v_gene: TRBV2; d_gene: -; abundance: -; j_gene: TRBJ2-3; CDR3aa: CASSETGLADTQYF; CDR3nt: TGTGCCAGCAGTGAAACCGGGTTGGCAGATACGCAGTATTTT
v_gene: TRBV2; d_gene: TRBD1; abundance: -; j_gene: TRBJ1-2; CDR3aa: CASILDRAYGYTF; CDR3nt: TGTGCCAGCATACTAGACAGGGCCTATGGCTACACCTTC
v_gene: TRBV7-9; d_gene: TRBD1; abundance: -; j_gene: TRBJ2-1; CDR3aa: CASSSFGTGVNEQFF; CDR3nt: TGTGCCAGCAGCTCCTTTGGGACAGGGGTCAATGAGCAGTTCTTC
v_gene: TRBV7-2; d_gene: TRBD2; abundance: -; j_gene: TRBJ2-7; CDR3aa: CASGWGGRNEQYF; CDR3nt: TGTGCCAGCGGGTGGGGGGGAAGGAACGAGCAGTACTTC
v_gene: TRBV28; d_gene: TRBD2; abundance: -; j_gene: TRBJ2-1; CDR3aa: CASSRLAGGNEQFF; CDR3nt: TGTGCCAGCAGCAGGCTAGCGGGGGGCAATGAGCAGTTCTTC
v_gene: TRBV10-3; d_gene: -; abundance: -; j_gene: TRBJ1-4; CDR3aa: CAISEEANEKLFF; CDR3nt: TGTGCCATCAGTGAGGAGGCCAATGAAAAACTGTTTTTT
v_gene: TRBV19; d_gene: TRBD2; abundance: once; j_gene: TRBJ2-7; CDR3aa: CASSRTSGAYEQYF; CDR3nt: TGTGCCAGTAGTCGGACTAGCGGGGCTTACGAGCAGTACTTC
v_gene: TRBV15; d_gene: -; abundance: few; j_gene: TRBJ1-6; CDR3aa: CATSGLQGSSYNSPLHF; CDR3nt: TGTGCCACCAGCGGATTACAGGGATCGTCCTATAATTCACCCCTCCACTTT
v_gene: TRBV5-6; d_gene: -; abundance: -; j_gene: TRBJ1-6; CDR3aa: CASTKPGFNSPLHF; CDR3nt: TGTGCCAGCACCAAACCGGGGTTTAATTCACCCCTCCACTTT
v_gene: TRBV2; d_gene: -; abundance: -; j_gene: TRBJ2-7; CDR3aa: CASSVRDSYEQYF; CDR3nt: TGTGCCAGCAGTGTGCGGGACTCCTACGAGCAGTACTTC
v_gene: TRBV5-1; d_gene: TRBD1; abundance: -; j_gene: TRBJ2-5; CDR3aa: CASSPRQGARETQYF; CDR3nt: TGCGCCAGCAGCCCCAGACAGGGGGCGAGGGAGACCCAGTACTTC
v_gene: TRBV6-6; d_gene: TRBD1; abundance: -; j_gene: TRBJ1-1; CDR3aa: CASSRDSREGFF; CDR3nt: TGTGCCAGCAGTCGGGACAGCAGAGAGGGTTTCTTT
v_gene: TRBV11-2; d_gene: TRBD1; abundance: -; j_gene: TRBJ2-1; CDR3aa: CASSSGQGFGNEQFF; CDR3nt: TGTGCCAGCAGCTCGGGACAGGGGTTCGGTAATGAGCAGTTCTTC
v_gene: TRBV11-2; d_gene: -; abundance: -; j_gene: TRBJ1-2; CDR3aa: CASSLDPGQIRGYTF; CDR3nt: TGTGCCAGCAGCTTAGATCCGGGTCAGATTCGAGGCTACACCTTC
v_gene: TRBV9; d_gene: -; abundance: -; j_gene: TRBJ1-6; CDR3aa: CASSGGAGISYNSPLHF; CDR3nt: TGTGCCAGCAGCGGAGGAGCAGGGATCTCCTATAATTCACCCCTCCACTTT
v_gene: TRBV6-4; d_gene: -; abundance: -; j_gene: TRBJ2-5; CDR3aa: CASSDRDSSTQETQYF; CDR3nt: TGTGCCAGCAGTGATCGGGACTCCAGTACCCAAGAGACCCAGTACTTC
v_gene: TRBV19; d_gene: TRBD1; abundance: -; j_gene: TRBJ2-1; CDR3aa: CASNGQANNEQFF; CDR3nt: TGTGCCAGTAACGGACAGGCTAACAATGAGCAGTTCTTC
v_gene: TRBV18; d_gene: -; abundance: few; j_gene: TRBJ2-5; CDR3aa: CASSPRGGETQYF; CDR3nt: TGTGCCAGCTCACCGCGGGGTGGGGAGACCCAGTACTTC
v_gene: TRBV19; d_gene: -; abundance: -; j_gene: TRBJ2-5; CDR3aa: CASSLQGDQYF; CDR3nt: TGTGCCAGTAGTTTACAGGGCGACCAGTACTTC
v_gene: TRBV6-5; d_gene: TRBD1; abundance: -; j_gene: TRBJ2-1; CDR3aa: CASLDRAYNEQFF; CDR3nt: TGTGCCAGTCTGGACAGGGCCTACAATGAGCAGTTCTTC
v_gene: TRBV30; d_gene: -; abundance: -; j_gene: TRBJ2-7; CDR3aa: CAWKSTTLGEQYF; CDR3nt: TGTGCCTGGAAGTCGACTACCTTAGGGGAGCAGTACTTC
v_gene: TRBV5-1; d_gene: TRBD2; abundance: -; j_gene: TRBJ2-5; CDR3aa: CASTFPAGGPGETQYF; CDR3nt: TGCGCCAGCACCTTCCCCGCGGGGGGGCCGGGGGAGACCCAGTACTTC
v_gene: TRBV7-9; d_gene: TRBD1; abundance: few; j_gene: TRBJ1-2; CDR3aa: CASSRRGRDYGYTF; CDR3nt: TGTGCCAGCAGTCGCAGGGGGCGCGACTATGGCTACACCTTC
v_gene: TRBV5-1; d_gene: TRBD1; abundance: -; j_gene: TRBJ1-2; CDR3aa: CASSPDRARTYYGYTF; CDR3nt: TGCGCCAGCAGCCCGGACAGGGCTAGAACTTACTATGGCTACACCTTC
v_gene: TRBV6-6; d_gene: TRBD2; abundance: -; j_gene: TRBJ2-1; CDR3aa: CASSLVTGGYNEQFF; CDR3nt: TGTGCCAGCAGTTTGGTGACGGGGGGGTACAATGAGCAGTTCTTC
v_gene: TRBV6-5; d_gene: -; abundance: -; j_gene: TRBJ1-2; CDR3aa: CASSPLDRLDGYTF; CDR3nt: TGTGCCAGCAGTCCATTAGACAGGCTAGATGGCTACACCTTC
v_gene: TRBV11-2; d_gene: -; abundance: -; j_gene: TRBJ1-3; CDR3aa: CASSRTGTTGNTIYF; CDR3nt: TGTGCCAGCAGCCGGACCGGGACAACTGGAAACACCATATATTTT
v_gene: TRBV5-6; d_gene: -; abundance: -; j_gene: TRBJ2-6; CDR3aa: CASYRDSKVLTF; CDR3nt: TGTGCCAGCTACCGGGACTCTAAGGTCCTGACTTTC
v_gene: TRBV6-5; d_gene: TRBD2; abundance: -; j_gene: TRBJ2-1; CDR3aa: CASSPLAGREQFF; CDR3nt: TGTGCCAGCAGTCCATTAGCGGGGAGGGAGCAGTTCTTC
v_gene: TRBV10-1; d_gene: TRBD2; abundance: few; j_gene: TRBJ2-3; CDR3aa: CASSDRGLAGGDTQYF; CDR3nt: TGCGCCAGCAGTGACCGGGGACTAGCGGGAGGGGATACGCAGTATTTT
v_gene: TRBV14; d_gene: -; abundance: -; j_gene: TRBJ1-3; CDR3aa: CASSRGGPISGNTIYF; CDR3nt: TGTGCCAGCAGCCGAGGGGGACCGATCTCTGGAAACACCATATATTTT
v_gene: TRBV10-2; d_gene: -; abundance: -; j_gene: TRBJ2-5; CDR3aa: CASSESSAGAETQYF; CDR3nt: TGCGCCAGCAGTGAGTCGAGCGCAGGGGCAGAGACCCAGTACTTC
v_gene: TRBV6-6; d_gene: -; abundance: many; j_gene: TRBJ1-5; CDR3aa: CASSLQGGQPQHF; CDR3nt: TGTGCCAGCAGCCTACAGGGTGGGCAGCCCCAGCATTTT
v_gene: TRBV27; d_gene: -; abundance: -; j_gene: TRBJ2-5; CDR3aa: CASSPVYGNQETQYF; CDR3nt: TGTGCCAGCAGCCCGGTGTACGGGAACCAAGAGACCCAGTACTTC
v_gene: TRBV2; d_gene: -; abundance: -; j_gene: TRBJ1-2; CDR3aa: CATSRENYGYTF; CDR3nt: TGTGCCACTAGCCGGGAAAACTATGGCTACACCTTC
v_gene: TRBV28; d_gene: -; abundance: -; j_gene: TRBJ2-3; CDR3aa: CASCPGGGRLDTQYF; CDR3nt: TGTGCCAGCTGTCCTGGGGGGGGGCGATTAGATACGCAGTATTTT
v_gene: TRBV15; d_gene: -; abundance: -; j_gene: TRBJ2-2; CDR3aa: CATSRDMASNTGELFF; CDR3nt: TGTGCCACCAGCAGAGATATGGCCAGTAACACCGGGGAGCTGTTTTTT
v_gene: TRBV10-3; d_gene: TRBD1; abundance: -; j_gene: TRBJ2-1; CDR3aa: CATGQGSYNEQFF; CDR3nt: TGTGCCACAGGACAGGGCTCCTACAATGAGCAGTTCTTC
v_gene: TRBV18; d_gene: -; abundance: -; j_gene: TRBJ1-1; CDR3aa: CASSLQGSMNTEAFF; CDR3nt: TGTGCCAGCTCTCTACAGGGTTCCATGAACACTGAAGCTTTCTTT
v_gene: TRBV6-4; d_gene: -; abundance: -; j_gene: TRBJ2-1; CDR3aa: CASSVTGPLGEQFF; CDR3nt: TGTGCCAGCAGTGTTACAGGGCCGCTGGGTGAGCAGTTCTTC
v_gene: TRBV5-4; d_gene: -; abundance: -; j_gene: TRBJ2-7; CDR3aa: CASSLDRDYEQYF; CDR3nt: TGTGCCAGCAGCTTGGACAGGGACTACGAGCAGTACTTC
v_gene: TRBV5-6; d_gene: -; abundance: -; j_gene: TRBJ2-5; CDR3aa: CASSHRRTQYF; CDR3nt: TGTGCCAGCAGCCACCGGAGAACCCAGTACTTC
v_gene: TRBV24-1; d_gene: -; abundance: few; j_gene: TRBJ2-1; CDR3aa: CATSERGGYNEQFF; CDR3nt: TGTGCCACCAGTGAGAGGGGGGGATACAATGAGCAGTTCTTC
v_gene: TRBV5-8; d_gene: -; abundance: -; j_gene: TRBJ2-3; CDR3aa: CASSFGIAGTDTQYF; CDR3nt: TGTGCCAGCAGCTTCGGGATAGCGGGCACAGATACGCAGTATTTT
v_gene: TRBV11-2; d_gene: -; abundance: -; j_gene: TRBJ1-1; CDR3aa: CASSLIQGYTEAFF; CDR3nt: TGTGCCAGCAGCTTAATCCAGGGGTACACTGAAGCTTTCTTT
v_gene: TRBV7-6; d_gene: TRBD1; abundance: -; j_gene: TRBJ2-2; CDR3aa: CASSRDRQDPNTGELFF; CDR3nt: TGTGCCAGCAGCCGGGACAGACAGGATCCGAACACCGGGGAGCTGTTTTTT
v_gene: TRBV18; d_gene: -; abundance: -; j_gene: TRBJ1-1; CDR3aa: CASSYRVDTEAFF; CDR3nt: TGTGCCAGCTCATATCGGGTGGACACTGAAGCTTTCTTT
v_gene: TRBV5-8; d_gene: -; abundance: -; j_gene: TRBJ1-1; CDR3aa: CASRRRSGSTEAFF; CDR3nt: TGTGCCAGCAGAAGGAGGAGTGGGAGCACTGAAGCTTTCTTT
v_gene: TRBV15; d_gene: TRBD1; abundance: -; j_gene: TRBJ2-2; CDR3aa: CATSREPTGTGGVKGGTGELFF; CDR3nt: TGTGCCACCAGCAGAGAGCCCACCGGGACAGGGGGCGTAAAAGGTGGGACCGGGGAGCTGTTTTTT
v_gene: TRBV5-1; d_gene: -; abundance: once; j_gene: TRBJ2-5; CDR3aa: CASSLGQTSEETQYF; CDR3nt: TGCGCCAGCAGCCTCGGACAGACCAGCGAAGAGACCCAGTACTTC
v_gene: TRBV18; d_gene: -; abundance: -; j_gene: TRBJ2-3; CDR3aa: CASSVLETDTQYF; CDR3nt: TGTGCCAGCTCGGTGCTAGAGACAGATACGCAGTATTTT
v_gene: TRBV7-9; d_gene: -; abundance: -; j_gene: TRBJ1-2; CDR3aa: CASSLGSYGYTF; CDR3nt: TGTGCCAGCAGCTTAGGCAGCTATGGCTACACCTTC
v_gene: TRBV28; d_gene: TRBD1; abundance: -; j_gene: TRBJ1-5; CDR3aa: CASRPGQGFQPQHF; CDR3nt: TGTGCCAGCAGACCGGGACAGGGGTTTCAGCCCCAGCATTTT
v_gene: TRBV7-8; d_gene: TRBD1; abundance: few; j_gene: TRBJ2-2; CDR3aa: CASSLVAGGTGELFF; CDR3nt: TGTGCCAGCAGCTTAGTGGCAGGGGGAACCGGGGAGCTGTTTTTT
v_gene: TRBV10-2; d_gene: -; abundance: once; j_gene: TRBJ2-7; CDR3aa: CASRDIYYEQYF; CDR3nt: TGCGCCAGCCGGGACATTTACTACGAGCAGTACTTC